The clone carrying this T cell receptor beta chain was seen only a few times. The V and J ends lost 1 base and 1 base respectively, with 10 bases between them. CDR1 is LGHDT, CDR2 YNNKEL, per germline (reference sequence). This CDR3 comprises 15 residues. The sample belongs to a study of response to subunit inactivated influenza vaccine. TCRdb independently ran MiXCR on the RT-PCR reads; one entry per CDR3 protein. The top ten clones hold roughly 10% of a sample with over 300,000 distinct CDR3 sequences, around a fifth of them seen once. This sequence was found in a man aged 45 to 70 who received an inactivated influenza vaccine. The chain links TRBV3-1 to TRBJ1-1; D gene ambiguous. Specimen: PBMCs from blood, collected less than 22 months after vaccination. The CDR3 DNA is TGTGCCAGCAGCCAAGTCTTACACCAGAACACTGAAGCTTTCTTT. Translating it yields CASSQVLHQNTEAFF.